This T cell receptor beta chain originates from a study of blood T cell repertoires in COVID-19. Study-wide context: Acute-phase and convalescent COVID-19 samples originated in the United States, Italy and Spain. T cells, B-cell-depleted T cells, or PBMCs supplied cDNA or gDNA.

Original processing methods: Researchers report that nucleated cell counts were estimated from reference gene primer amplification. Measured with immunoSEQ multiplex PCR; TCRdb has only the in-frame clones, and not every one. V and J calls and clone size come straight from that table; D and trimming were deduced from the DNA. The data hold fewer than 250,000 clones, with roughly 85% observed a single time. Per germline, CDR1 MGHRA and CDR2 YSYEKL. The junction had 6 bases not matched to a gene; V was cut back by 4 bases and J by 1 base. The CDR3 has 15 amino acids. The sequencing input was peripheral blood. The receptor was isolated from a man in his forties with acute or convalescent COVID-19. The chain uses TRBV4-1 and TRBJ1-1; 7 bases map to TRBD1. The CDR3 bases are TGCGCCAGCAGCCGGCCTGACAGGGAGAACACTGAAGCTTTCTTT. Protein sequence: CASSRPDRENTEAFF.